This T cell receptor (beta chain) was sequenced in a study of vaccination effects on CD4 cells after COVID-19. Broader study findings: After vaccination of healthy people, only 1 of 255 vaccine-induced clones cross-reacted with common cold coronaviruses.

CDR3 length equals 11 residues. Germline CDR1 reads MNHEY; CDR2 reads SVGAGI. The V and J ends lost 8 bases and 8 bases respectively, with 12 bases between them. Using viral peptide pools, the ViraFEST assay grew out antigen-specific CD4+ T cells prior to sequencing. With approximately 10 days of culture completed, CD4+ T cells were isolated. Previously uninfected by SARS-CoV-2, the vaccine recipients also showed negative nucleocapsid antibodies. Using immunoSEQ multiplex PCR, the repertoire was profiled, and TCRdb retains in-frame clones only, with some absent. This sample has 30,000 to 35,000 clones, with around four fifths found just once. Worth noting for this clone: Its cognate antigen is unknown.

The TCR was taken from a human donor who received a COVID-19 vaccine. The specimen comprised CD4+ T cells from PBMCs cultured with HCoV-OC43 spike peptides, sampled before COVID-19 vaccination. Subset: HCoV-OC43 spike overlapping peptide pool stimulation. The chain recombines TRBV6-5 with TRBJ1-2; TRBD1 might be the D (5 bases). CDR3 coding DNA: TGTGCCAGCGTTGGGGCGAGGGGCTACACCTTC. Translating gives CASVGARGYTF.